A selection of T cell receptor beta chains follows, all from one sample in a study of T cell responses to AZD1222 COVID-19 vaccine. Libraries were prepared by immunoSEQ multiplex PCR; TCRdb keeps only in-frame clonotypes and omits some of them. The profile shows about 120,000 clones, around 84% of them singletons. The sample in question was peripheral blood, obtained 28 days after the second AZD1222 dose. These receptors all come from an adult who received the AZD1222 COVID-19 vaccine. CDR3s include the opening cysteine and the closing phenylalanine or tryptophan. Where a row states a size, it is once, few, many or the class of an expanded clone; other rows omit it.

J: TRBJ2-1; V: TRBV9; size: once; length: 12; CDR3: CASSTVDREQFF
J: TRBJ1-1; V: TRBV12-3/TRBV12-4; size: few; length: 11; CDR3: CASSLEGRAFF
J: TRBJ1-6; V: TRBV7-3; size: NA; length: 15; CDR3: CASSLNGQGYSPLHF
J: TRBJ2-7; V: TRBV7-9; size: NA; length: 14; CDR3: CASSFSSDRYEQYF
J: TRBJ1-1; V: TRBV6-1; size: NA; length: 14; CDR3: CASSEYRGTSEAFF
J: TRBJ1-5; V: TRBV19; size: NA; length: 13; CDR3: CASTGQNNQPQHF
J: TRBJ2-1; V: TRBV5-6; size: NA; length: 15; CDR3: CASSLSAGVSHEQFF
J: TRBJ1-6; V: TRBV13; size: NA; length: 13; CDR3: CASSLEGYSPLHF
J: TRBJ1-2; V: TRBV28; size: NA; length: 15; CDR3: CASSLVQTGGVGYTF
J: TRBJ1-4; V: TRBV3-1/TRBV3-2; size: NA; length: 14; CDR3: CASSQDLTDEKLFF
J: TRBJ2-7; V: TRBV11-2; size: NA; length: 14; CDR3: CASSSGRGNYEQYF
J: TRBJ2-3; V: TRBV12-3/TRBV12-4; size: NA; length: 13; CDR3: CASSLGRRDTQYF
J: TRBJ2-2; V: TRBV3-1/TRBV3-2; size: NA; length: 12; CDR3: CASSHPPGELFF
J: TRBJ1-1; V: TRBV12-3/TRBV12-4; size: NA; length: 13; CDR3: CASHWTQNTEAFF
J: TRBJ2-7; V: TRBV30; size: NA; length: 14; CDR3: CAWKSRLLPPEQYF
J: TRBJ2-1; V: TRBV24-1; size: NA; length: 15; CDR3: CATAVAGAGYNEQFF
J: TRBJ1-2; V: TRBV29-1; size: NA; length: 14; CDR3: CSVVEGGSISGYTF
J: TRBJ1-5; V: TRBV18; size: once; length: 15; CDR3: CASSPNSGRNQPQHF
J: TRBJ2-7; V: TRBV6-2/TRBV6-3; size: NA; length: 14; CDR3: CASSYTAGIYEQYF
J: TRBJ2-5; V: TRBV7-2; size: NA; length: 19; CDR3: CASSLGDLGVGWPGETQYF
J: TRBJ1-1; V: TRBV7-2; size: NA; length: 13; CDR3: CASSLAAGTEAFF
J: TRBJ1-4; V: TRBV2; size: NA; length: 13; CDR3: CASRGQAAEKLFF
J: TRBJ1-5; V: TRBV9; size: NA; length: 15; CDR3: CASSVGDSINQPQHF
J: TRBJ2-6; V: TRBV30; size: NA; length: 16; CDR3: CAWSVGYEAGANVLTF